The 11 T cell receptor beta chains listed next were all sequenced from one sample in a study of Ad26.COV2.S vaccination and SARS-CoV-2 variants. Treatment in this sample: 15 to 20 received Ad26.COV2.S at low or high dose, single or two shots; about 5 received placebo; per-sample allocation not given. After the first vaccine or placebo injection, samples were drawn on day 63. Method: immunoSEQ multiplex PCR; TCRdb's copy keeps in-frame clones and lacks some. Seen here are 300,000 to 400,000 clones, roughly 90% observed once, and the top ten hold about 5%. The specimen comprised peripheral blood, sampled in a trial of Ad26.COV2.S vaccine versus placebo. Receptors were obtained from a person aged 18-65 years who received the Ad26.COV2.S COVID-19 vaccine or a placebo.

This chain links TRBV12-5 with TRBJ2-6; D call uncertain. Between the trimmed V and J ends, which lost 0 bases and 0 bases, there was a span of 9 bases. CDR3 length equals 17 residues. Looked up from germline, CDR1 is LGHNT and CDR2 is FRNRAP. The CDR3 nucleotides read TGTGCTAGTGGTTTGGTACTTGACGGCTCTGGGGCCAACGTCCTGACTTTC. The encoded protein is CASGLVLDGSGANVLTF.

This chain connects TRBV6-6 to TRBJ1-2; D is undetermined. This CDR3 contains 14 residues. V was trimmed by 0 bases and J by 3 bases, leaving 8 bases between them. Germline CDR1 is MNHNY and CDR2 is SVGAGI (reference sequence). The DNA for the CDR3 is TGTGCCAGCAGTTACTCGAGGCGTTACTATGGCTACACCTTC. Protein product: CASSYSRRYYGYTF.

This chain connects TRBV5-6 to TRBJ2-2, with D unresolved. Germline-derived CDR1 and CDR2 are SGHDT and YYEEEE. Trimming took off 6 bases at V and 2 bases at J, with 11 bases between the two ends. The CDR3 covers 14 residues. The CDR3 is CASTRPPNTGELFF. CDR3 in DNA: TGTGCCAGCACCCGCCCTCCTAACACCGGGGAGCTGTTTTTT.

V and J are TRBV5-1 and TRBJ2-7; D remains ambiguous. Germline CDR1 reads SGHRS; CDR2 reads YFSETQ. The V gene lost 4 bases and the J gene lost 3 bases, with 14 bases spanning the gap. The length of the CDR3 is 14 residues. CDR3 sequence reads: CASSPSDGYYEQYV. For the CDR3, the DNA is TGCGCCAGCAGCCCCTCGGACGGCTACTACGAGCAGTACGTC.

V and J are TRBV4-2 and TRBJ2-3; 7 bases fit TRBD2. Per the germline V gene, CDR1 is LGHNA and CDR2 is YNFKEQ. This CDR3 is built from 15 residues. V dropped 3 bases and J dropped 2; count of bases not matched to a gene: 5. CDR3 DNA: TGTGCCAGCAGCCAGTCTAGCGGCTACACAGATACGCAGTATTTT. This sequence encodes CASSQSSGYTDTQYF.

The rearrangement uses TRBV11-3 and TRBJ2-3; D unresolved. CDR3 length: 13 residues. In germline, CDR1 is SGHNT, CDR2 YENEEA. Trimming took off 0 bases at V and 6 bases at J, with 7 bases between the two ends. The CDR3 loop reads CASSLDQRDTQYF. CDR3 nucleotide sequence: TGTGCCAGCAGCTTAGATCAAAGGGATACGCAGTATTTT.

This chain connects TRBV7-6 to TRBJ2-3; D is unclear. V lost 5 bases and J 0 bases, leaving 12 bases between the germline ends. The CDR3 contains 15 residues. Germline lookup yields CDR1 SGHVS and CDR2 FNYEAQ. This CDR3 reads CASSLKTTSTDTQYF. The CDR3 nucleotides are TGTGCCAGCAGCCTCAAGACGACTAGCACAGATACGCAGTATTTT. Together with reference TRBV7-6 and TRBJ2-3, the CDR3 gives the full variable domain: GAGVSQSPRYKVTKRGQDVALRCDPISGHVSLYWYRQALGQGPEFLTYFNYEAQQDKSGLPNDRFSAERPEGSISTLTIQRTEQRDSAMYRCASSLKTTSTDTQYFGPGTRLTVL.

V is TRBV6-5 and J is TRBJ2-7; the D gene could be TRBD1 or TRBD2 (5 bases each). V was shortened by 7 bases and J by 6 bases, with 19 bases between the two germline ends. Germline CDR1 MNHEY, CDR2 SVGAGI. This CDR3 spans 14 amino acids. CDR3 sequence (DNA): TGTGCCAGCACTAAGATGGGGGAGTCCCGCGAGCAGTACGTC. This gives the protein CASTKMGESREQYV.

The gene calls are TRBV28 and TRBJ2-7; D is perhaps TRBD1 (5 bases). The CDR3 contains 15 residues. Trimming cost V 2 bases and J 0 bases, with 11 bases left between them. The V gene's germline CDR1 is MDHEN and CDR2 SYDVKM. The CDR3 bases are TGTGCCAGCAGTTTAGCGACAGCTCTCTCCTACGAGCAGTACTTC. Protein sequence: CASSLATALSYEQYF.

The gene calls are TRBV5-6 and TRBJ2-7; no definite D call. V was shortened by 0 bases and J by 3 bases, with 10 bases between the two germline ends. The CDR3 sequence is 14 residues long. Germline V gene lookup returns CDR1 SGHDT and CDR2 YYEEEE. In DNA, the CDR3 is TGTGCCAGCAGCTTGGGTTCTAATTACTACGAGCAGTACTTC. Translating it yields CASSLGSNYYEQYF.

The rearrangement uses TRBV7-8 and TRBJ2-7; tentatively, D is TRBD2 (7 bases). CDR1 SGHVS and CDR2 FQNEAQ come from the germline V gene. The CDR3 extends over 15 amino acids. V lost 5 bases to trimming and J lost 4 bases, with 18 bases between them. The DNA for the CDR3 is TGTGCCAGCAGCCTCCGCCGGGGGGCTCGATACGAGCAGTACTTC. Translated, it gives CASSLRRGARYEQYF. Filled out from reference TRBV7-8 and TRBJ2-7, the complete variable domain reads GAGVSQSPRYKVAKRGQDVALRCDPISGHVSLFWYQQALGQGPEFLTYFQNEAQLDKSGLPSDRFFAERPEGSVSTLKIQRTQQEDSAVYLCASSLRRGARYEQYFGPGTRLTVT.